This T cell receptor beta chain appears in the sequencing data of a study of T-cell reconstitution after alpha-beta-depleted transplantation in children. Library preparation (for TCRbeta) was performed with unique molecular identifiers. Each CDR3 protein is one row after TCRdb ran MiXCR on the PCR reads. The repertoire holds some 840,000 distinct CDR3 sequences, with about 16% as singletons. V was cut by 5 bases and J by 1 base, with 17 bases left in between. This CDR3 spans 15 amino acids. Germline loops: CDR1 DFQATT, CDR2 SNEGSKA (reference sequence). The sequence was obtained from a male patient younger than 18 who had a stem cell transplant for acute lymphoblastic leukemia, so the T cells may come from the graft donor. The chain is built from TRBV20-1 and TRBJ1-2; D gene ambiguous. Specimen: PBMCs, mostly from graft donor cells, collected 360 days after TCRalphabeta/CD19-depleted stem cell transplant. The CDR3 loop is CSAPVGQPINYGYTF. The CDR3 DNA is TGCAGTGCTCCAGTGGGTCAGCCTATTAACTATGGCTACACCTTC.